Reported below is one TCR beta chain. Its specific antigen is unknown. No base-level quality is on record; no much larger clone is a single base apart. There are 14 amino acids in the CDR3, from cysteine to phenylalanine inclusive. Just the 42-base CDR3 DNA is kept, in frame starting at base 1. V lost 4 bases and J lost 7 bases, and the count of bases not matched to a germline gene is 6. Based on the germline V gene, the CDR1 and CDR2 sequences are KGHDR and SFDVKD. This record belongs to a study of identical twins listed by TCRdb under 2016. About the investigation overall: To test whether fetal clonotypes persist, the study used deep sequencing on TCR alpha and beta repertoires from monozygotic twins, unrelated adults of various ages, and cord blood. To rule out contamination, the twin experiments were replicated at different times with different library preparation protocols. The investigation overall reported the following: Recombination models systematically underestimated out-of-frame TCR alpha sharing in monozygotic twins but agreed with sharing between unrelated individuals. Invariant T cells such as MAIT and iNKT could partly confound zero-insertion analyses, although diverse VJ usage argued against such confounding for most clonotypes. Fewer insertions were carried by abundant cord blood beta clonotypes, a similar but weaker trend appeared in young adult naive repertoires, and no such trend appeared in memory repertoires. Conclusions relied on cross-sectional statistical analysis, since the same donors could not be followed over many years. A weaker excess of twin sharing was found in beta out-of-frame sequences because the signal-to-noise ratio was lowered by fewer shared sequences. Out-of-frame TCR alpha sequences shared between twins showed an excess of low generation-probability sequences compared with coincidental sharing between unrelated individuals.

Every donor in the study was a healthy Caucasian. Three pairs of female monozygotic twins, all aged roughly 18 to 30 years, were included in the twin cohort. CD4+ and CD8+ T cell populations were isolated with positive isolation kits from Invitrogen. Library prep was done by 5' RACE. Sequencing instrument: Illumina HiSeq 2000. Template switching introduced a universal primer binding site; the final cDNA contained a unique molecular identifier, enabling accurate counting of TCR cDNA molecules. Specific primers in the conserved constant-segment region were used to synthesize first-strand cDNA for the TCR alpha and beta chains. Each cDNA library was double barcoded, with a SMART-Mk sample barcode plus Illumina barcodes, to control for contamination. TruSeq adapter sequences along with Illumina sample barcodes were introduced in two successive PCR steps. The TCR alpha and beta cDNA libraries were sequenced on the Illumina HiSeq platform using custom primers. Processing in the source paper ran as follows. Unique molecular identifiers were extracted from raw reads with MiGEC, and CDR3 positions were determined with MiXCR. Recombination models were inferred per individual with the repgenHMM and IGoR tools using an EM algorithm. Shared clonotypes were analyzed with the tcR package in R, and sharing was normalized by the product of cloneset sizes. Out-of-frame nonproductive sequences were analyzed to study raw recombination free of thymic and clonal selection effects. TCRdb took the public reads, trimmed them with fastp at Q25, ran MiXCR for clone calling and kept in-frame beta chains. Each CDR3 protein appears once, grouped with its most common genes and DNA. Here the V and J calls rest on TCRdb's processing, not on the authors' analysis. This sample comprises a few hundred thousand distinct CDR3 sequences, approximately 24% of them detected only once. The ten largest clones take up around 3% of the sample.

These same records also appear under a second study, on T cells expressing NK-cell markers. The second study reports: In sorted CD3+CD56+NKG2C+, CD3+CD56+NKG2C- and CD3+CD56-NKG2C+ T-cell subsets from several donors, TCR beta-chain repertoires were profiled. Most of the eight sequenced donors were HCMV-seropositive and one was HCMV-seronegative. To restrict sorting to alphabetaTCR-expressing T cells, an anti-gammadeltaTCR antibody was added in several experiments. In over 5 donors, the dominant CD3+CD56+NKG2C+ clonotypes were among the top 10 CD8+ clonotypes and accounted for roughly 1.0-8% of CD8+ T cells. Those dominant clonotypes were again the most abundant among CD3+CD56-NKG2C+ cells in four donors, at about 28.3-65%. Whether the expanded NKG2C-expressing T cell clones were specific for HCMV antigens remained unclear. The study sequenced eight donors, all healthy volunteers chosen at random: three men and five women. HCMV serostatus was determined by detecting HCMV-specific IgG in serum with a commercial ELISA kit. Reads were demultiplexed and grouped by UMI with MIGEC, and clonotypes were assembled and quantified with MiTCR. To exclude erroneous sequences, only TCR cDNA sequences supported by at least two reads were retained. The tcR package was used for downstream repertoire analysis, and clonotypes were matched between fractions using CDR3 nucleotide sequence together with V segment. VDJmatch was used to annotate antigen specificity against VDJdb, with one amino acid substitution in CDR3 permitted.

The sample comprised CD4+ T cells sorted from blood. The receptor's source is a woman aged 18-35 years in good health. The V and J segments used are TRBV24-1 and TRBJ1-2; TRBD1 aligns with 9 central bases. The DNA sequence is given as TGTGCCACCAGTGAGGGGGACAGGGTCTCTGGCTACACCTTC. It translates to CATSEGDRVSGYTF.